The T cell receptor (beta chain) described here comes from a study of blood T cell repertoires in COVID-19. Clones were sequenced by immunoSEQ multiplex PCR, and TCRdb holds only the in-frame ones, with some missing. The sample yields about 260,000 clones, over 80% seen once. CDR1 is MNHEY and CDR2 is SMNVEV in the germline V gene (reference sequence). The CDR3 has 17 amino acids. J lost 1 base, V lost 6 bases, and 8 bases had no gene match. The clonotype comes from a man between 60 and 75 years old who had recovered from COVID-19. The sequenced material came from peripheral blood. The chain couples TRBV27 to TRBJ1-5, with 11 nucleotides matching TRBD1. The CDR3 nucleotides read TGTGCCAGCAGACGTGGACAGGGGGCTTTGAGCAATCAGCCCCAGCATTTT. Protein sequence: CASRRGQGALSNQPQHF.